The clone carrying this T cell receptor beta chain was seen a few times. Germline values: CDR1 SGDLS, CDR2 YYNGEE. V lost 4 bases, J lost 2 bases, and 21 bases lay in between. This CDR3 region has 17 residues. The study ran its PCR with 60 Vbeta and 13 Jbeta primers. Using immunoSEQ multiplex PCR, the repertoire was profiled, and TCRdb retains in-frame clones only, with some absent. The data contain 150,000 to 200,000 clones, 80% to 85% of them singletons. The data originate from a study of cytomegalovirus exposure and HLA in healthy donors. The rearrangement joins TRBV9 to TRBJ1-2; possible D gene TRBD1, 6 bases. This receptor was taken from a male donor in good health and CMV-seropositive. Source material: PBMCs. For the CDR3, the DNA is TGTGCCAGCAGCCCACGGGACATCCTCCTTTCGAACTATGGCTACACCTTC. It yields the protein CASSPRDILLSNYGYTF. Together with reference TRBV9 and TRBJ1-2, the CDR3 gives the full variable domain: DSGVTQTPKHLITATGQRVTLRCSPRSGDLSVYWYQQSLDQGLQFLIQYYNGEERAKGNILERFSAQQFPDLHSELNLSSLELGDSALYFCASSPRDILLSNYGYTFGSGTRLTVV.